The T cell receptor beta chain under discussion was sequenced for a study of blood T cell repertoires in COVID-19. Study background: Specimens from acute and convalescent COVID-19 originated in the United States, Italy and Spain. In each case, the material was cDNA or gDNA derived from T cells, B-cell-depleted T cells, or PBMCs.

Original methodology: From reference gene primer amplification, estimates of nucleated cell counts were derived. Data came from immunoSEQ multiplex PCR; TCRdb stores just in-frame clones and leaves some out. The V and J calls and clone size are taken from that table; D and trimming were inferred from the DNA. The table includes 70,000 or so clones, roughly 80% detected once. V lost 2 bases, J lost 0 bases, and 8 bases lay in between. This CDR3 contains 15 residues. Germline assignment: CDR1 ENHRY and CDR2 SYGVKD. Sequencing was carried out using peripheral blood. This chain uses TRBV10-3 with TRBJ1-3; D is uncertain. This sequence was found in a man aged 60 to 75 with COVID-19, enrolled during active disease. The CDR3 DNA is TGTGCCATCAGTGAGACACAGAACTCTGGAAACACCATATATTTT. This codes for CAISETQNSGNTIYF.